Listed below are T cell receptor beta chains from one sample, sequenced in a study of T-cell memory formation after mild COVID-19. From the 5' RACE reads, TCRdb called clonotypes with MiXCR, one entry per CDR3 protein. Of approximately 250,000 distinct CDR3 sequences in the sample, 15% to 20% were seen once. The material sequenced was PBMCs or a T cell subset sorted from them (not recorded which). Source of these receptors: a young man who had mild COVID-19 (a few samples of this study predate the infection). Cell type and time point are not known. CDR3s include the opening cysteine and the closing phenylalanine or tryptophan. A D gene is named only where the DNA matches it firmly. Clone size is stated in some rows and not others, as once, few, many or a class when expanded.

V gene	J gene	clone size	D gene	CDR3 protein	CDR3 DNA
TRBV7-9	TRBJ2-1	.	.	CASSLGNGNEQFF	TGTGCCAGCAGCTTAGGGAATGGCAATGAGCAGTTCTTC
TRBV5-1	TRBJ2-3	many	.	CASSPGGSAGDTQYF	TGCGCCAGCAGCCCCGGCGGGTCTGCAGGAGATACGCAGTATTTT
TRBV18	TRBJ2-1	.	.	CASSPHSGRGAYNEQFF	TGTGCCAGCTCACCACATTCGGGCAGGGGCGCTTACAATGAGCAGTTCTTC
TRBV19	TRBJ2-5	.	.	CASSIIGGHPQETQYF	TGTGCCAGTAGTATTATCGGGGGACACCCTCAGGAGACCCAGTACTTC
TRBV5-4	TRBJ2-5	.	.	CASSMGPQETQYF	TGTGCCAGCAGCATGGGACCTCAAGAGACCCAGTACTTC
TRBV6-6	TRBJ1-1	few	.	CASSYYKGAFF	TGTGCCAGCAGTTACTATAAGGGAGCTTTCTTT
TRBV18	TRBJ2-5	few	.	CASSPRGVQETQYF	TGTGCCAGCTCACCACGGGGCGTTCAAGAGACCCAGTACTTC
TRBV6-5	TRBJ1-2	.	.	CATRRAVANYGYTF	TGTGCCACCCGAAGGGCGGTAGCTAACTATGGCTACACCTTC
TRBV5-1	TRBJ2-5	few	.	CASSLLAGDETQYF	TGCGCCAGCAGCTTGCTGGCAGGGGACGAGACCCAGTACTTC
TRBV6-5	TRBJ2-5	.	.	CASSYSRLVQETQYF	TGTGCCAGCAGTTACTCGCGCTTGGTCCAAGAGACCCAGTACTTC
TRBV6-4	TRBJ2-1	few	.	CASSDRVSSYNEQFF	TGTGCCAGCAGTGACAGGGTCAGCTCCTACAATGAGCAGTTCTTC
TRBV5-1	TRBJ2-7	many	.	CASSSQGLPYEQYF	TGCGCCAGCAGCTCCCAGGGTCTTCCCTACGAGCAGTACTTC
TRBV28	TRBJ2-3	few	.	CASKGAAGTFTDTQYF	TGTGCCAGCAAGGGGGCGGCGGGGACCTTCACAGATACGCAGTATTTT